This record covers a single T cell receptor beta chain. Antigen unknown. MiXCR, applied by TCRdb to the 5' RACE reads, yields one record per CDR3 protein. The table includes about 92,000 distinct CDR3 sequences, 10% to 15% detected once. As for time point: sample taken at primary tumor resection. The 60 to 80 donors had untreated early-stage non-small cell lung cancer. The study sequenced unsorted whole RNA from tumor, nontumor lung or frozen PBMC. The CDR3 spans 15 residues. V lost 2 bases to trimming and J lost 6 bases; unmatched junction nucleotides: 6. CDR1 MNHEY and CDR2 SVGAGI come from the germline V gene. This specimen comes from a study of spatial heterogeneity in lung cancer. Findings and limits, study-wide: Compared with follow-up, resection was when ubiquitous expanded tumor TCRs appeared in blood more.

This TCR came from a male donor with early-stage non-small cell lung cancer. The source material was PBMCs, sampled at surgery. The rearrangement joins TRBV6-5 to TRBJ2-5, with 10 bases aligning to TRBD1. The CDR3 reads CASSYKGQGRQTQYF. The CDR3 DNA reads as TGTGCCAGCAGTTACAAGGGACAGGGGAGACAGACCCAGTACTTC.